This entry lists 27 T cell receptor beta chains sequenced from one sample in a study of CD8 T cells in Susac syndrome. After extraction with the RNeasy kit, 0.5 to 1 ug of the RNA was reverse transcribed using random hexamers. TCRdb re-called the immunoSEQ multiplex PCR reads through MiXCR, storing one row per CDR3 protein. The sample includes 100,000 or so distinct CDR3 sequences, 85% to 95% of them seen just once. Sequencing was performed on CD8+ T cells from PBMCs. The receptor source for this set is a human donor in good health.

The chain carries TRBV14 and TRBJ2-3; 12 positions agree with TRBD2. CDR3 length: 16 residues. Losses at the gene ends were 2 bases for V and 2 bases for J; bases not matched to a gene: 2. The germline gives CDR1 SGHDN, CDR2 FVKESK. The CDR3 spells CASSQTSGGHTDTQYF. The CDR3 DNA sequence: TGTGCCAGCAGCCAAACTAGCGGGGGGCACACAGATACGCAGTATTTT.

The chain joins TRBV7-6 to TRBJ1-1, with TRBD1 matching over 7 bases. The CDR3 has 15 amino acids. CDR1 SGHVS and CDR2 FNYEAQ come from the germline V gene. With V trimmed by 1 base and J by 5 bases, 7 bases remained unmatched. CDR3 loop: CASSLVGGSRTEAFF. Here the CDR3 DNA reads TGTGCCAGCAGCTTAGTAGGGGGCAGTAGGACTGAAGCTTTCTTT.

V gene TRBV15 combines with J gene TRBJ1-2; 9 bases are shared with TRBD1. There are 15 residues in the CDR3. The trim removed 5 bases at V and 3 bases at J, leaving 7 bases unmatched. Germline CDR1 LNHNV, CDR2 YYDKDF (reference sequence). CDR3 loop: CATSHRGRIDYGYTF. The DNA of the CDR3 is TGTGCCACCAGCCACAGGGGGCGAATCGACTATGGCTACACCTTC.

This rearrangement joins TRBV20-1 to TRBJ1-5, with a weak D call TRBD1 (5 bases). Germline V gene data show CDR1 as DFQATT and CDR2 as SNEGSKA (reference sequence). The CDR3 sequence is 15 residues long. V lost 5 bases, J lost 3 bases, and 17 bases lay in between. The DNA for the CDR3 is TGCAGTGCTTCCCGGACACCAACGTTCAATCAGCCCCAGCATTTT. This codes for CSASRTPTFNQPQHF.

The chain links TRBV19 to TRBJ1-1; perhaps TRBD1 as D (5 bases). This CDR3 is built from 13 residues. Germline V gives CDR1 LNHDA, CDR2 SQIVND (reference sequence). V was clipped by 5 bases and J by 6 bases, with 13 bases between them. The CDR3 DNA is TGTGCCAGTAGTTTCGGGGGGTACGCTGAAGCTTTCTTT. It codes for CASSFGGYAEAFF.

The V and J genes are TRBV23-1 and TRBJ2-7, with D tentatively TRBD1 (6 bases). TRBV23-1 is an ORF, with its function uncertain. The CDR3 contains 15 residues. V was cut by 5 bases and J by 3 bases, with 17 bases left in between. For the CDR3, the DNA is TGCGCCAGCAGTTACCGGGACACCAGATTCTACGAGCAGTACTTC. Amino acids: CASSYRDTRFYEQYF.

This rearrangement joins TRBV11-2 to TRBJ2-5, with a tentative D call TRBD2 (5 bases). Germline-derived CDR1 and CDR2 are SGHAT and FQNNGV. CDR3 length equals 14 residues. V lost 1 base to trimming and J lost 5 bases, with 11 bases between them. CDR3 sequence reads: CASSLAGNAETQYF. The CDR3 DNA follows: TGTGCCAGCAGCTTAGCGGGGAATGCGGAGACCCAGTACTTC.

This clonotype has just one count. The chain recombines TRBV19 with TRBJ2-7, with D perhaps being TRBD1 or TRBD2 (6 bases each). The CDR3 has 15 residues. Germline V gene data show CDR1 as LNHDA and CDR2 as SQIVND (reference sequence). The V end was cut by 5 bases, the J end by 1 base, with 15 bases between. The CDR3 DNA follows: TGTGCCAGTAGTCCATCCGGGGGCGGGTCCTACGAGCAGTACTTC. This sequence encodes CASSPSGGGSYEQYF.

The chain links TRBV20-1 to TRBJ2-7; D call uncertain. Germline CDR1 DFQATT, CDR2 SNEGSKA (reference sequence). With 4 bases removed from V and 0 bases from J, the gap between germline ends came to 16 bases. CDR3 length equals 15 residues. This CDR3 is CSATFPGLSSYEQYF. As DNA, the CDR3 is TGCAGTGCTACCTTTCCAGGATTAAGCTCCTACGAGCAGTACTTC.

The gene calls are TRBV7-2 and TRBJ2-3, with D tentatively TRBD1 (5 bases). CDR1 and CDR2 from the germline V gene are SGHTA and FQGNSA. V was cut by 7 bases and J by 4 bases, with 18 bases left in between. This CDR3 comprises 15 residues. The DNA for the CDR3 is TGTGCCAGCACGGAGACCCCGCTAGGGGCAGATACGCAGTATTTT. This codes for CASTETPLGADTQYF.

Worth noting for this clonotype: A read error may account for a junction end that differs from germline. J is TRBJ1-1 and V is TRBV6-4; no clear D gene. The CDR3 has 13 residues. In germline, CDR1 is MRHNA, CDR2 SNTAGT. The CDR3 DNA sequence: TGTGCCAGCAGTGTTTCCATAAACAATGAAGCTTTCTTT. As protein: CASSVSINNEAFF.

The chain is built from TRBV5-1 and TRBJ2-3, with D perhaps TRBD2 (6 bases). The V gene's germline CDR1 is SGHRS and CDR2 YFSETQ. V lost 5 bases to trimming and J lost 8 bases, with 21 bases between them. CDR3 length: 15 amino acids. In DNA, the CDR3 is TGCGCCAGCAGTCCGCCCGGACTAACGGAGGGTACGCAGTATTTT. It is translated as CASSPPGLTEGTQYF.

The chain combines TRBV2 with TRBJ2-7; D may be TRBD2 (6 bases). V was pared by 5 bases and J by 3 bases, with 8 bases between. Germline V CDR1 and CDR2: SNHLY, FYNNEI. The CDR3 loop spans 12 amino acids. The CDR3 DNA follows: TGTGCCAGCAGTAAGGAGGGCTACGAGCAGTACTTC. It codes for CASSKEGYEQYF.

This rearrangement joins TRBV5-5 to TRBJ1-6, with D maybe TRBD1 (6 bases). Trimming cost V 4 bases and J 7 bases, with 21 bases left between them. The CDR3 is 17 residues long. CDR1 is SGHKS, CDR2 YYEKEE, per germline (reference sequence). The CDR3 region is CASSPVGGAQVNSPLHF. The CDR3 DNA is TGTGCCAGCAGCCCGGTCGGGGGGGCGCAGGTAAATTCACCCCTCCACTTT.

CDR3 DNA: TGTGCCAGCAGTTCCTTCCATCCGGGGACTAGCGGAGGCACAGATACGCAGTATTTT. Protein sequence: CASSSFHPGTSGGTDTQYF. The chain joins TRBV4-2 to TRBJ2-3; 11 nucleotides match TRBD2. This CDR3 spans 19 amino acids. Germline assignment: CDR1 LGHNA and CDR2 YNFKEQ. V dropped 6 bases and J dropped 1; count of bases not matched to a gene: 15.

The gene calls are TRBV5-4 and TRBJ1-4; TRBD1 is a possible D gene (6 bases). The V and J ends lost 5 bases and 5 bases respectively, with 13 bases between them. Germline V lookup: CDR1 SGHNT, CDR2 YYREEE (reference sequence). The CDR3 runs to 14 residues. The CDR3 sequence is CASSSRGTNEKLFF. The CDR3, as DNA: TGTGCCAGCAGTTCTAGGGGGACCAATGAAAAACTGTTTTTT.

This chain joins TRBV29-1 and TRBJ2-7, with 12 bases matching TRBD2. There are 13 residues in the CDR3. Trimming cost V 7 bases and J 4 bases; bases outside gene matches: 5. Germline CDR1 is SQVTM and CDR2 is ANQGSEA. The CDR3 region is CSGLGTSGYEQYF. For the CDR3, the DNA is TGCAGCGGTCTGGGGACTAGCGGGTACGAGCAGTACTTC.

The rearrangement uses TRBV5-6 and TRBJ2-3, with D possibly TRBD1 on 5 matching bases. The V end was cut by 4 bases, the J end by 8 bases, with 14 bases between. Germline CDR1 SGHDT, CDR2 YYEEEE. The CDR3 covers 13 residues. In DNA form, the CDR3 reads TGTGCCAGCAGCCTTGGACGCAGGGTTACGCAGTATTTT. Translation: CASSLGRRVTQYF.

The chain employs TRBV18 and TRBJ1-3; TRBD1 is a possible D gene (6 bases). CDR1 and CDR2 (germline): KGHSH, LQKENI. The CDR3 length is 15 residues. Trimming cost V 3 bases and J 0 bases, with 9 bases left between them. CDR3 DNA: TGTGCCAGCTCACCGGACAGTAACTCTGGAAACACCATATATTTT. The encoded protein is CASSPDSNSGNTIYF.

The genes are TRBV5-1 and TRBJ2-3; D is unclear. The CDR3 contains 14 residues. Between the trimmed V and J ends, which lost 0 bases and 0 bases, there was a span of 5 bases. The germline V gene has CDR1 SGHRS and CDR2 YFSETQ. In nucleotides, the CDR3 is TGCGCCAGCAGCTTGGAACAGAGCACAGATACGCAGTATTTT. Its translation is CASSLEQSTDTQYF.

The genes are TRBV5-6 and TRBJ1-1, with a tentative D call TRBD1 (5 bases). Trimming pared 1 base from V and 1 base from J, leaving 11 bases between. From germline, CDR1 is SGHDT and CDR2 YYEEEE. The CDR3 length is 15 residues. The DNA of the CDR3 is TGTGCCAGCAGCTTGATTGGGGCAGAGAACACTGAAGCTTTCTTT. Translation gives CASSLIGAENTEAFF.

V usage is TRBV10-1 and J usage is TRBJ2-5, with 9 bases aligning to TRBD1. Germline lookup yields CDR1 WNHNN and CDR2 SYGVQD (reference sequence). V dropped 2 bases and J dropped 1; count of bases not matched to a gene: 17. The CDR3 length is 20 residues. In nucleotides, the CDR3 is TGCGCCAGCAGTGAGACACAGGGGGCGCGGGTCGGGGGGACCCAAGAGACCCAGTACTTC. Its protein product is CASSETQGARVGGTQETQYF.

The chain employs TRBV7-2 and TRBJ2-4; 7 bases align to TRBD1. Germline trimming cut 1 base from V and 14 bases from J; bases unmatched to any gene: 8. CDR3 length: 13 amino acids. In germline, CDR1 is SGHTA, CDR2 FQGNSA. CDR3 nucleotides: TGTGCCAGCAGCTTAGGACAACAGGGGCACAAGTACTTC. Translated, it gives CASSLGQQGHKYF.

This clonotype showed up just once. The V call is TRBV2, the J call TRBJ2-7, with D maybe TRBD1 (7 bases). The CDR3 runs 14 residues. Trimming took off 6 bases at V and 1 base at J, with 13 bases between the two ends. Per the germline V gene, CDR1 is SNHLY and CDR2 is FYNNEI. The CDR3 reads CASRTGDRSYEQYF. DNA of the CDR3: TGTGCCAGCAGGACGGGGGACAGATCCTACGAGCAGTACTTC.

J is TRBJ2-5 and V is TRBV29-1, with D perhaps matching TRBD1 (5 bases). This CDR3 spans 13 amino acids. Germline CDR1 SQVTM, CDR2 ANQGSEA. Between the trimmed V and J ends, which lost 3 bases and 5 bases, there was a span of 13 bases. The CDR3 nucleotides read TGCAGCGTTGACCGGCGTTGGGGCGAGACCCAGTACTTC. Residues: CSVDRRWGETQYF.

The rearrangement uses TRBV29-1 and TRBJ1-5, with 7 bases identical to TRBD1. Germline V gives CDR1 SQVTM, CDR2 ANQGSEA. After removal of 4 bases from V and 1 base from J, the junction contained 7 bases not matched to a gene. The CDR3 sequence is 15 residues long. CDR3 amino acids: CSVALGTASNQPQHF. CDR3 bases: TGCAGCGTTGCCCTGGGGACAGCCAGCAATCAGCCCCAGCATTTT. Combining the CDR3 with reference TRBV29-1 and TRBJ1-5 gives the whole variable domain SAVISQKPSRDICQRGTSLTIQCQVDSQVTMMFWYRQQPGQSLTLIATANQGSEATYESGFVIDKFPISRPNLTFSTLTVSNMSPEDSSIYLCSVALGTASNQPQHFGDGTRLSIL.

The rearrangement links TRBV24-1 to TRBJ2-3, with 7 bases lining up with TRBD1. There are 14 residues in the CDR3. Trimming removed 4 bases from V and 5 bases from J; junction bases left unmatched: 5. In germline, CDR1 is KGHDR, CDR2 SFDVKD. The DNA for the CDR3 is TGTGCCACCAGTGACCCGTCAGGGGGAGATACGCAGTATTTT. It is translated as CATSDPSGGDTQYF.